Listed below are T cell receptor beta chains from one sample, sequenced in a study of blood T cell repertoires in COVID-19. This table comes from immunoSEQ multiplex PCR, and its TCRdb copy is limited to in-frame clones, with some not included. This table holds around 67,000 clones, about 90% found once. Sequenced input: peripheral blood. These receptors came from a human donor in a cohort sampled during active COVID-19. CDR3s include the opening cysteine and the closing phenylalanine or tryptophan. Each record gives: CDR3 length, V gene, J gene, D gene, clone size, CDR3 protein, CDR3 DNA. D genes are given only for firm matches. Some rows have no size entry. The others give once, few or many, or a class for an expanded clone.

>13|TRBV11-2|TRBJ1-1|NA|NA
CASSLEWSTEAFF
TGTGCCAGCAGCTTAGAATGGAGCACTGAAGCTTTCTTT
>13|TRBV5-6|TRBJ2-1|NA|once
CASSLGGIDEQFF
TGTGCCAGCAGCTTGGGAGGGATCGATGAGCAGTTCTTC
>14|TRBV10-3|TRBJ1-2|NA|NA
CAISESRGSDGYTF
TGTGCCATCAGTGAGTCACGAGGTAGTGATGGCTACACCTTC
>16|TRBV25-1|TRBJ2-7|TRBD1|NA
CASNPLRGDRDYEQYF
TGTGCCAGCAACCCCCTCAGGGGGGACAGGGACTACGAGCAGTACTTC
>19|TRBV9|TRBJ2-6|TRBD1|NA
CASSVEAGGIGTGANVLTF
TGTGCCAGCAGCGTAGAGGCAGGGGGTATAGGAACTGGGGCCAACGTCCTGACTTTC
>13|TRBV19|TRBJ2-7|NA|NA
CASSSRGNDEQYF
TGTGCCAGTAGTAGCCGGGGTAACGACGAGCAGTACTTC
>13|TRBV2|TRBJ2-6|NA|medium-sized
CASSSSGANVLTF
TGTGCCAGCAGTTCATCTGGGGCCAACGTCCTGACTTTC
>17|TRBV27|TRBJ1-1|TRBD1|NA
CASSPPGGQARNTEAFF
TGTGCCAGCAGTCCACCAGGGGGCCAAGCTCGAAACACTGAAGCTTTCTTT
>16|TRBV28|TRBJ2-5|TRBD2|NA
CASSLPNGAGEETQYF
TGTGCCAGCAGTTTACCCAACGGGGCGGGAGAAGAGACCCAGTACTTC
>13|TRBV6-5|TRBJ2-3|NA|NA
CASSSQGKDTQYF
TGTGCCAGCAGTAGCCAGGGGAAGGATACGCAGTATTTT
>17|TRBV10-3|TRBJ2-6|TRBD1|NA
CAIRRTGGPSGANVLTF
TGTGCCATCAGGCGGACAGGGGGTCCCTCTGGGGCCAACGTCCTGACTTTC
>18|TRBV7-6|TRBJ2-5|TRBD2|NA
CASSLGTPEAGVQETQYF
TGTGCCAGCAGCTTAGGGACCCCTGAAGCGGGGGTACAAGAGACCCAGTACTTC
>14|TRBV29-1|TRBJ1-1|NA|NA
CSVDLLQARTEAFF
TGCAGCGTTGATTTGTTACAGGCGCGCACTGAAGCTTTCTTT
>15|TRBV10-2|TRBJ1-2|NA|NA
CASSEMMQGFIGYTF
TGCGCCAGCAGTGAGATGATGCAGGGGTTTATTGGCTACACCTTC
>15|TRBV11-2|TRBJ2-1|TRBD2|NA
CASSSGTSGGAEQFF
TGTGCCAGCAGCTCCGGGACTAGCGGGGGGGCTGAGCAGTTCTTC
>12|TRBV27|TRBJ1-1|NA|NA
CASLGIGLEAFF
TGTGCCAGTCTAGGTATAGGCCTTGAAGCTTTCTTT
>13|TRBV9|TRBJ1-2|NA|NA
CASSVGGTDGYTF
TGTGCCAGCAGCGTAGGAGGAACGGATGGCTACACCTTC
>14|TRBV9|TRBJ1-5|TRBD1|NA
CASSRTGKNQPQHF
TGTGCCAGCAGTAGGACAGGGAAGAATCAGCCCCAGCATTTT
>13|TRBV24-1|TRBJ2-7|NA|NA
CATSDPVTYEQYF
TGTGCCACCAGTGACCCCGTAACCTACGAGCAGTACTTC